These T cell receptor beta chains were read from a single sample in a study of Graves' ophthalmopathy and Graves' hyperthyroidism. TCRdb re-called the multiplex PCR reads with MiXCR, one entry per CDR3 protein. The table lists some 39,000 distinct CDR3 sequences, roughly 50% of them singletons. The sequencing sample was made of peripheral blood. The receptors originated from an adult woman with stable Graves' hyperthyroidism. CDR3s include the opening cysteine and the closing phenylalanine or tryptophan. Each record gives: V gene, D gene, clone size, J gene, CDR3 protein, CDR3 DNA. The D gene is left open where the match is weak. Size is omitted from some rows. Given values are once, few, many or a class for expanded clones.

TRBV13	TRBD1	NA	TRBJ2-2	CASSSGTGANTGELFF	TGTGCCAGCAGTTCCGGGACAGGGGCGAACACCGGGGAGCTGTTTTTT
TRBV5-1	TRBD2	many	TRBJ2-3	CASSLGGTSGTDTQYF	TGCGCCAGCAGCTTGGGCGGGACTAGCGGCACAGATACGCAGTATTTT
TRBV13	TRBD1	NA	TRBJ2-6	CASSLPGTGKAGANVLTF	TGTGCCAGCAGCTTACCCGGGACAGGGAAAGCTGGGGCCAACGTCCTGACTTTC
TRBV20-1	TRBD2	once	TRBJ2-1	CSAILIAGGPPAYNEQFF	TGCAGTGCTATCTTAATAGCGGGAGGCCCCCCGGCATACAATGAGCAGTTCTTC
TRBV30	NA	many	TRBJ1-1	CAWSVLDAEAFF	TGTGCCTGGAGTGTACTTGACGCAGAAGCTTTCTTT
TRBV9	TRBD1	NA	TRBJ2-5	CASSVTGQGAETQYF	TGTGCCAGCAGCGTGACGGGACAGGGGGCTGAGACCCAGTACTTC
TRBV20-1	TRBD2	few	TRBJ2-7	CSARASGGYEQYF	TGCAGTGCTAGAGCTTCCGGGGGGTACGAGCAGTACTTC
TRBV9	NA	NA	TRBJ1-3	CASSPAISSGNTIYF	TGTGCCAGCAGCCCCGCAATCTCCTCTGGAAACACCATATATTTT
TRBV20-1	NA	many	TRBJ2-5	CSASRDLSSETQYF	TGCAGTGCTAGCCGGGACCTTTCCTCAGAGACCCAGTACTTC
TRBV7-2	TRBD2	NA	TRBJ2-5	CASSGGSGRETQYF	TGTGCCAGCAGCGGGGGTAGCGGGAGAGAGACCCAGTACTTC
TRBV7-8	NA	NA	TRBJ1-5	CASSLAGTYSNQPQHF	TGTGCCAGCAGCTTAGCGGGGACATATAGCAATCAGCCCCAGCATTTT
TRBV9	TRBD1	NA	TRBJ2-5	CASSTRTGGRETQYF	TGTGCCAGCAGCACTCGGACAGGGGGCAGGGAGACCCAGTACTTC
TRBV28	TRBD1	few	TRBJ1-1	CASSLYVSYRGHTEAFF	TGTGCCAGCAGTTTATATGTATCCTACAGGGGGCACACTGAAGCTTTCTTT
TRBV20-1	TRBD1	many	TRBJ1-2	CSARDRGYGYTF	TGCAGTGCCCGCGACAGGGGGTATGGCTACACCTTC
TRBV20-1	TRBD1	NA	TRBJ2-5	CSASSGTGETQYF	TGCAGTGCTTCATCCGGGACAGGGGAGACCCAGTACTTC
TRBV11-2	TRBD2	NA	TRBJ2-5	CASSLSGRAVETQYF	TGTGCCAGCAGCTTAAGCGGGAGGGCCGTAGAGACCCAGTACTTC
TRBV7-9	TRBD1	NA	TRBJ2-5	CASSLDRGAETQYF	TGTGCCAGCAGCTTGGACAGGGGCGCGGAGACCCAGTACTTC